This paragraph reports one TCR beta chain. Extracted RNA was reverse transcribed, and the resulting cDNA served as sequencing template. The assay was immunoSEQ multiplex PCR, and TCRdb's table has in-frame clones only and misses some. The sample shows 150,000 or so clones, 49% of them seen only once. These data belong to a study of CD8+ T cells in alopecia areata. Turning to the study itself: Among treated patients, oral tofacitinib was administered at 5 to 10 mg twice daily.

PBMCs were stained for CD3, CD4 and CD8, and CD4+ and CD8+ T cells were sorted. The CDR3 spans 14 residues. The junction had 4 bases not matched to a gene; V was cut back by 2 bases and J by 3 bases. Looked up from germline, CDR1 is SGHDT and CDR2 is YYEEEE. The source is a human donor with alopecia areata. The input for sequencing was CD8+ T cells sorted from blood, taken at week 0. The V and J genes are TRBV5-6 and TRBJ1-2; 7 positions agree with TRBD1. This chain's CDR3 is CASSFWQGDYGYTF. The CDR3 DNA follows: TGTGCCAGCAGCTTTTGGCAGGGGGACTATGGCTACACCTTC.